The next 31 T cell receptor beta chains were all read from a single sample in a study of blood T cell repertoires in COVID-19. The data were produced by immunoSEQ multiplex PCR, yet TCRdb's version contains in-frame clones alone and is incomplete. The repertoire holds some 230,000 clones, with around 83% as singletons. Sequencing input: peripheral blood. Every receptor here comes from a woman in her forties or fifties with acute or convalescent COVID-19.

The V call is TRBV24-1, the J call TRBJ2-1; 8 bases match TRBD1. J gave up 2 bases and V 4 bases, and 6 bases lay outside the gene matches. CDR1 is KGHDR and CDR2 is SFDVKD in the germline V gene. The CDR3 covers 16 residues. The chain's CDR3 is CATSESQGDTYNEQFF. DNA of the CDR3: TGTGCCACCAGTGAATCACAGGGGGATACCTACAATGAGCAGTTCTTC.

The chain employs TRBV4-2 and TRBJ2-3; D perhaps matches TRBD2 (7 bases). CDR3 length: 17 residues. The V gene lost 0 bases and the J gene lost 3 bases, with 16 bases spanning the gap. Germline-derived CDR1 and CDR2 are LGHNA and YNFKEQ. As DNA, the CDR3 is TGTGCCAGCAGCCAAGATGGGGGCGGGAGTTCGACAGATACGCAGTATTTT. This codes for CASSQDGGGSSTDTQYF.

The V gene is TRBV6-2 or TRBV6-3, the J gene TRBJ1-1; 9 bases are a match to TRBD1. Germline CDR1 is MNHEY and CDR2 is SVGEGT. Losses at the gene ends were 0 bases for V and 5 bases for J; bases not matched to a gene: 19. This CDR3 region has 20 residues. The CDR3 DNA reads as TGTGCCAGCAGTTACTCATTCGTCGGCTTCTTAGGACAGGGGAATACTGAAGCTTTCTTT. Translating gives CASSYSFVGFLGQGNTEAFF.

The chain is built from TRBV4-1 and TRBJ1-2; possibly TRBD1 for D (6 bases). The CDR3 consists of 14 residues. V was trimmed by 4 bases and J by 1 base, leaving 10 bases between them. Looked up from germline, CDR1 is MGHRA and CDR2 is YSYEKL. CDR3 DNA sequence: TGCGCCAGCAGCCTCCCACAGGGTAACTATGGCTACACCTTC. This gives the protein CASSLPQGNYGYTF.

The chain couples TRBV5-4 to TRBJ2-1; TRBD2 agrees at 7 bases. The junction had 6 bases not matched to a gene; V was cut back by 0 bases and J by 0 bases. The CDR3 covers 17 residues. Germline CDR1 is SGHNT and CDR2 is YYREEE (reference sequence). This chain's CDR3 is CASSLGGSGSSYNEQFF. CDR3 nucleotides: TGTGCCAGCAGCTTGGGCGGGAGTGGGAGCTCCTACAATGAGCAGTTCTTC.

This clone was seen more than once but under ten times. The chain has TRBV12-3 or TRBV12-4 and TRBJ2-7; the D gene is possibly TRBD2 (5 bases). V was pared by 8 bases and J by 6 bases, with 11 bases between. This CDR3 region has 11 residues. The CDR3 DNA follows: TGTGCCAGCGGACTCCGGGCCGAGCAGTACTTC. It yields the protein CASGLRAEQYF.

This clone was counted between two and nine times. V and J are TRBV12-3 or TRBV12-4 and TRBJ2-7, with TRBD1 as a possible D gene (5 bases). CDR3 size: 13 residues. V was trimmed by 6 bases and J by 1 base, leaving 10 bases between them. The CDR3 region is CASSRTPSYEQYF. The CDR3 bases are TGTGCCAGCAGCAGGACACCTTCCTACGAGCAGTACTTC.

The CDR3: CASSRLGSGSADTQYF. For the CDR3, the DNA is TGTGCCAGCAGCCGATTAGGTAGCGGGAGTGCAGATACGCAGTATTTT. The chain is built from TRBV9 and TRBJ2-3; 9 nucleotides match TRBD2. V lost 4 bases, J lost 4 bases, and 10 bases stayed unmatched. CDR3 length equals 16 residues. Germline loops: CDR1 SGDLS, CDR2 YYNGEE.

The chain joins TRBV11-1 to TRBJ2-7; tentatively, D is TRBD1 (7 bases). Trimming removed 2 bases at V and 2 bases at J, with 10 bases between. Germline CDR1 reads SGHAT; CDR2 reads FQDESV (reference sequence). The CDR3 runs 14 residues. The CDR3 DNA reads TGTGCCAGCAGCTTACGGAGGGGGCCCTACGAGCAGTACTTC. Translating it yields CASSLRRGPYEQYF.

This clone was seen only a few times. The rearrangement joins TRBV9 to TRBJ1-2; possibly TRBD1 for D (6 bases). Germline CDR1 is SGDLS and CDR2 is YYNGEE. The CDR3 extends over 14 amino acids. Deletions cut 3 bases from V and 4 bases from J, with 13 bases between. The CDR3 loop is CASSERGLGYGYTF. CDR3 nucleotide sequence: TGTGCCAGCAGCGAGCGGGGGCTCGGCTATGGCTACACCTTC.

A remark on this clone: An end of the junction does not agree with germline; a read error may underlie this. The J gene is TRBJ1-1, the V gene TRBV19; possibly TRBD1 for D (6 bases). The CDR3 spans 12 residues. Per the germline V gene, CDR1 is LNHDA and CDR2 is SQIVND (reference sequence). Here the CDR3 DNA reads TGTGCCAGTAGTATAGGGGGGACAAGGCGCCTCTTT. It specifies CASSIGGTRRLF. The full variable domain, completed using reference TRBV19 and TRBJ1-1, is DGGITQSPKYLFRKEGQNVTLSCEQNLNHDAMYWYRQDPGQGLRLIYYSQIVNDFQKGDIAEGYSVSREKKESFPLTVTSAQKNPTAFYLCASSIGGTRRLFGQGTRLTVV.

This clone was counted only a few times. The CDR3 nucleotides are TGTGCCAGCACCCCATATAGGGGTTTCACAGATACGCAGTATTTT. Amino acids: CASTPYRGFTDTQYF. The rearrangement uses TRBV7-2 and TRBJ2-3; perhaps TRBD1 as D (5 bases). V was trimmed by 7 bases and J by 2 bases, leaving 16 bases between them. The V gene's germline CDR1 is SGHTA and CDR2 FQGNSA. CDR3 length: 15 amino acids.

V usage is TRBV21-1 and J usage is TRBJ1-5. TRBV21-1 represents a pseudogene. The CDR3 consists of 20 residues. CDR3 sequence: CASSKNGYRPEPYSNQPQHF. CDR3 sequence (DNA): TGTGCCAGCTCCAAAAACGGTTACCGGCCGGAGCCCTATAGCAATCAGCCCCAGCATTTT.

V and J are TRBV5-1 and TRBJ2-2, with TRBD1 matching 10 bases. Germline lookup yields CDR1 SGHRS and CDR2 YFSETQ. The CDR3 contains 14 residues. Trimming cost V 5 bases and J 5 bases; bases outside gene matches: 3. CDR3 sequence: CASSWTGGTGELFF. CDR3 nucleotide sequence: TGCGCCAGCAGTTGGACAGGGGGGACCGGGGAGCTGTTTTTT.

This clone has just one count. This chain uses TRBV7-2 with TRBJ2-1; 7 bases agree with TRBD2. Germline V lookup: CDR1 SGHTA, CDR2 FQGNSA. The J segment lost 5 bases and the V segment lost 0 bases, leaving 7 bases of the junction unmatched. CDR3 length equals 16 residues. The CDR3 DNA sequence: TGTGCCAGCAGCTTAGCTGGGCGGGGGTCCAACAATGAGCAGTTCTTC. This encodes CASSLAGRGSNNEQFF.

The chain carries TRBV3-1 (or the pseudogene TRBV3-2) and TRBJ2-1; TRBD2 aligns across 9 bases. The CDR3 spans 14 residues. CDR1 and CDR2 (germline): LGHDT, YNNKEL (reference sequence). V was clipped by 3 bases and J by 6 bases; unmatched bases: 3. The CDR3 sequence: CASSQAGGVNEQFF. CDR3 DNA sequence: TGTGCCAGCAGCCAGGCGGGAGGGGTCAATGAGCAGTTCTTC.

The chain uses TRBV5-4 and TRBJ2-7; the match to TRBD1 covers 7 bases. V shed 4 bases and J 4 bases; nucleotides not matched to a gene: 5. The CDR3 extends over 13 amino acids. Looked up from germline, CDR1 is SGHNT and CDR2 is YYREEE (reference sequence). The CDR3 DNA is TGTGCCAGCAGCCGGGACAGCAAATACGAGCAGTACTTC. It codes for CASSRDSKYEQYF.

The chain has TRBV28 and TRBJ2-5; TRBD1 matches 7 bases. Unmatched junction bases numbered 4, after V lost 6 bases and J lost 3 bases. The CDR3 is 13 residues long. CDR1 MDHEN and CDR2 SYDVKM come from the germline V gene. CDR3 residues: CASRTGTEETQYF. CDR3 DNA sequence: TGTGCCAGCAGAACCGGGACAGAAGAGACCCAGTACTTC.

This clone was found many times. The V call is TRBV11-1, the J call TRBJ1-1; a weak D match, TRBD1 (5 bases). The germline V gene has CDR1 SGHAT and CDR2 FQDESV (reference sequence). The CDR3 loop spans 14 amino acids. V lost 5 bases and J lost 5, with 15 bases in between. In DNA form, the CDR3 reads TGTGCCAGCAGCCCGACATCCCGGGGGACTGAAGCTTTCTTT. Translated: CASSPTSRGTEAFF.

This clone appeared a few times. This chain uses TRBV19 with TRBJ1-2; perhaps TRBD1 as D (5 bases). The CDR3 covers 16 residues. V was pared by 6 bases and J by 8 bases, with 25 bases between. Germline-derived CDR1 and CDR2 are LNHDA and SQIVND (reference sequence). In DNA form, the CDR3 reads TGTGCCAGTAGCACCTGGGGCCAGTCGGGGGTGGACGGCTACACCTTC. This codes for CASSTWGQSGVDGYTF.

This chain uses TRBV9 with TRBJ1-2; D is ambiguous. V lost 3 bases, J lost 6 bases, and 15 bases lay in between. The CDR3 extends over 14 amino acids. Germline V gene lookup returns CDR1 SGDLS and CDR2 YYNGEE. The CDR3 DNA reads as TGTGCCAGCAGCGACGGAACAGTTCTGAATGGCTACACCTTC. This codes for CASSDGTVLNGYTF.

This clone was detected a few times. The chain is built from TRBV28 and TRBJ2-3; D unclear. CDR1 and CDR2 from the germline V gene are MDHEN and SYDVKM. The CDR3 runs to 13 residues. V was shortened by 6 bases and J by 4 bases, with 11 bases between the two germline ends. CDR3 residues: CASSPLGADTQYF. CDR3 DNA: TGTGCCAGCAGCCCGCTTGGAGCAGATACGCAGTATTTT.

This clone has only one observation. This chain connects TRBV11-3 to TRBJ1-1; the match to TRBD1 covers 8 bases. The CDR3 sequence is 15 residues long. In germline, CDR1 is SGHNT, CDR2 YENEEA. Unmatched junction bases numbered 4, after V lost 1 base and J lost 3 bases. CDR3 amino acids: CASSLAGGDDTEAFF. DNA for the CDR3: TGTGCCAGCAGCTTAGCAGGGGGCGACGACACTGAAGCTTTCTTT. Full variable domain (outside the CDR3, taken from reference TRBV11-3 and TRBJ1-1): EAGVVQSPRYKIIEKKQPVAFWCNPISGHNTLYWYLQNLGQGPELLIRYENEEAVDDSQLPKDRFSAERLKGVDSTLKIQPAELGDSAVYLCASSLAGGDDTEAFFGQGTRLTVV.

This chain uses TRBV27 with TRBJ2-7, with 9 bases lining up with TRBD1. V lost 6 bases and J lost 0; bases outside the gene matches: 6. This CDR3 contains 15 residues. Germline assignment: CDR1 MNHEY and CDR2 SMNVEV (reference sequence). The chain's CDR3 is CASRAGTGFSYEQYF. CDR3 bases: TGTGCCAGCAGAGCCGGGACAGGGTTCTCCTACGAGCAGTACTTC.

The chain has TRBV3-1 (or the pseudogene TRBV3-2) and TRBJ1-4; D perhaps matches TRBD1 (5 bases). The germline gives CDR1 LGHDT, CDR2 YNNKEL (reference sequence). V was clipped by 1 base and J by 0 bases, with 6 bases between them. CDR3 size: 15 residues. CDR3 sequence: CASSQGQSTNEKLFF. The CDR3 DNA follows: TGTGCCAGCAGCCAAGGACAGTCAACTAATGAAAAACTGTTTTTT.

This chain links TRBV4-2 with TRBJ2-7; D not resolved. This CDR3 is 14 amino acids long. Germline CDR1 is LGHNA and CDR2 is YNFKEQ. V was cut by 1 base and J by 2 bases, with 9 bases left in between. For the CDR3, the DNA is TGTGCCAGCAGCCAAGGAGGAAAGGCCTACGAGCAGTACTTC. Encoded protein: CASSQGGKAYEQYF.

The chain has TRBV4-1 and TRBJ1-3; maybe TRBD1 (6 bases). Trimming removed 0 bases from V and 3 bases from J, with 15 bases in between. The CDR3 runs 17 residues. Germline V gives CDR1 MGHRA, CDR2 YSYEKL. CDR3 nucleotides: TGCGCCAGCAGCCAAGAAGGGGGTTTGGGGGTTGGAAACACCATATATTTT. Its translation: CASSQEGGLGVGNTIYF.

The chain is built from TRBV11-2 and TRBJ1-2; D call uncertain. Germline CDR1 is SGHAT and CDR2 is FQNNGV. Deletions cut 2 bases from V and 0 bases from J, with 10 bases between. This CDR3 is 15 amino acids long. Here the CDR3 DNA reads TGTGCCAGCAGCTTATCAATCTCAGCTAACTATGGCTACACCTTC. Amino acids: CASSLSISANYGYTF.

V and J are TRBV7-2 and TRBJ2-7; TRBD1 aligns across 8 bases. CDR3 size: 14 residues. Trimming cost V 5 bases and J 5 bases; bases outside gene matches: 8. Germline values: CDR1 SGHTA, CDR2 FQGNSA. CDR3 residues: CASSARDRSNEQYF. CDR3 DNA sequence: TGTGCCAGCAGCGCCCGGGACAGGTCCAACGAGCAGTACTTC.

V and J are TRBV29-1 and TRBJ1-5, with 9 bases identical to TRBD1. Germline V gene lookup returns CDR1 SQVTM and CDR2 ANQGSEA. V trimming: 4 bases; J trimming: 4 bases; junction bases outside the gene matches: 2. This CDR3 comprises 13 residues. Here the CDR3 DNA reads TGCAGCGTTGGACAGGGGGTTAATCAGCCCCAGCATTTT. Translated, it gives CSVGQGVNQPQHF.

This chain connects TRBV28 to TRBJ2-1; weak D call: TRBD2 (5 bases). CDR3 length: 15 amino acids. CDR1 and CDR2 (germline): MDHEN, SYDVKM. Between the trimmed V and J ends, which lost 6 bases and 0 bases, there was a span of 12 bases. CDR3 in amino acids: CASRSTRVSYNEQFF. The CDR3 coding sequence is TGTGCCAGCAGATCAACTAGAGTCTCCTACAATGAGCAGTTCTTC.